This TCR beta chain was observed in a study of Graves' ophthalmopathy and Graves' hyperthyroidism. RNA served as the template for amplifying TCR beta CDR3 regions. RT-PCR in the first round used HTBI primers; a second-round multiplex PCR followed. MiXCR, run by TCRdb on the multiplex PCR reads, gives a single entry per CDR3 protein. Found here are over a million distinct CDR3 sequences, roughly 35% of them singletons; the top ten hold 11%. This clonotype was picked up many times. No antigen is known for it. Whole-study findings and limits: Blood also contained most of the expanded thyroid clonotypes above 0.001 frequency.

Between the trimmed V and J ends, which lost 2 bases and 4 bases, there was a span of 8 bases. The CDR3 has 13 residues. The germline V gene has CDR1 SGHTA and CDR2 FQGNSA. The source material was peripheral blood or thyroid tissue (not recorded which). The receptor's source is an adult man with Graves' hyperthyroidism. The rearrangement links TRBV7-2 to TRBJ1-1; weak D call: TRBD1 (6 bases). In nucleotides, the CDR3 is TGTGCCAGCAGCTTAACAGGGATCACTGAAGCTTTCTTT. Its protein is CASSLTGITEAFF. The full variable domain, completed using reference TRBV7-2 and TRBJ1-1, is GAGVSQSPSNKVTEKGKDVELRCDPISGHTALYWYRQSLGQGLEFLIYFQGNSAPDKSGLPSDRFSAERTGGSVSTLTIQRTQQEDSAVYLCASSLTGITEAFFGQGTRLTVV.